This TCR beta chain was documented in a study of blood T cell repertoires in COVID-19. The CDR3 extends over 12 amino acids. Per the germline V gene, CDR1 is SGHRS and CDR2 is YFSETQ. V was cut by 4 bases and J by 5 bases, with 10 bases left in between. Living in roughly 25 US areas, the participants were between roughly 18 and 95 years of age. Assignment of participants to cohorts was predicated upon participant-reported clinical history. Profiled with immunoSEQ multiplex PCR; TCRdb holds only in-frame clones, not every one. The table lists about 310,000 clones, roughly 86% of them singletons. The receptor's source is a woman under 30 who had recovered from COVID-19. Specimen: PBMCs or T cells enriched from blood (not recorded which). The V and J genes are TRBV5-1 and TRBJ2-7; D is possibly TRBD2 (6 bases). CDR3 loop: CASSRGGNEQYF. Here the CDR3 DNA reads TGCGCCAGCAGCCGGGGCGGGAACGAGCAGTACTTC.